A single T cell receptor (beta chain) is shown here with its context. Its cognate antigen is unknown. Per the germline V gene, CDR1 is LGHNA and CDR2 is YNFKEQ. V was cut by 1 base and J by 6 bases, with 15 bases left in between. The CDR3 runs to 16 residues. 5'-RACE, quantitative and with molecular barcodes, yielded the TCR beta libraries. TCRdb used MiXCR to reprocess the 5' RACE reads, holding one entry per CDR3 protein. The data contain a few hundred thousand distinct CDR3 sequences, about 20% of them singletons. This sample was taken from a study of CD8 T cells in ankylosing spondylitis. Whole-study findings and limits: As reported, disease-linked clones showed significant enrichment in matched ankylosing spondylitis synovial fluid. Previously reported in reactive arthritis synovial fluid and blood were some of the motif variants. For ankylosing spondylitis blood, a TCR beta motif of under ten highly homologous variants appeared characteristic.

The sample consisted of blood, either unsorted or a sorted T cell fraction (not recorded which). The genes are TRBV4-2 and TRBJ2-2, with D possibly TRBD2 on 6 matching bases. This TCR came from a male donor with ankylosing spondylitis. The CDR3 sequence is CASSQGERESPGELFF. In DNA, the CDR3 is TGTGCCAGCAGCCAAGGGGAACGGGAGAGCCCCGGGGAGCTGTTTTTT.